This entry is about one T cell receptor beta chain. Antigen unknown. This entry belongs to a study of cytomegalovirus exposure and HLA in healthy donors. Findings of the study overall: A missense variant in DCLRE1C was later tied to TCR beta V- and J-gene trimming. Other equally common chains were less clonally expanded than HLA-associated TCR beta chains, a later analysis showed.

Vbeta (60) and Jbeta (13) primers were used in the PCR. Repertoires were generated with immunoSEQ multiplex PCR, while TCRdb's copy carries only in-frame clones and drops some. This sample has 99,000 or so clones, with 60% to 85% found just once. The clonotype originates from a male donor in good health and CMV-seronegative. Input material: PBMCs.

The CDR3 nucleotides read TGTGCCAGCAGCTTCCTCATTGCCCAAGCTGAGACCCAGTACTTC. This encodes CASSFLIAQAETQYF. This chain joins TRBV7-2 and TRBJ2-5; D remains unclear. CDR3 length equals 15 residues. The germline CDR1 and CDR2 sequences are SGHTA and FQGNSA. Trimming removed 3 bases from V and 5 bases from J, with 16 bases in between.